A selection of T cell receptor beta chains follows, all from one sample in a study of Graves' ophthalmopathy and Graves' hyperthyroidism. In TCRdb, the multiplex PCR reads were re-called with MiXCR into one record per CDR3 protein. The sample shows 600,000 to 650,000 distinct CDR3 sequences, about a fifth of them seen only once. The sample comprised peripheral blood. These receptors were obtained from a woman between 18 and 30 years old with stable Graves' hyperthyroidism. Some clones in this sample may be carry-over from other donors' samples. Both conserved end residues are part of each CDR3. Each record gives: D gene, CDR3 length, J gene, V gene, clone size, CDR3 DNA, CDR3 protein. D genes are given only for firm matches. The listing skips clone size in some rows; elsewhere it reads once, few, many or a size class.

TRBD2,17,TRBJ2-7,TRBV6-4,many,TGTGCCAGCAGACCTATGGGGCGGGGGAGCTTATACGGGGAGCAGTACTTC,CASRPMGRGSLYGEQYF
TRBD1,13,TRBJ2-7,TRBV20-1,once,TGCAGTGCTAGATATCAGGGGGTCTACGAGCAGTACTTC,CSARYQGVYEQYF
TRBD1,18,TRBJ1-2,TRBV11-2,many,TGTGCCAGCAGCTTAGTCGACAGGGGCCGGAATAGGATGGCTGGCTACACCTTC,CASSLVDRGRNRMAGYTF
TRBD1,15,TRBJ2-7,TRBV5-6,.,TGTGCCAGCAGCTCCCAGGACAGGGTCTCCTACGAGCAGTACTTC,CASSSQDRVSYEQYF
.,14,TRBJ2-5,TRBV28,.,TGTGCCAGCGGTCAACTTGGGACCGGGGAGACCCAGTACTTC,CASGQLGTGETQYF
.,13,TRBJ2-7,TRBV20-1,many,TGCAGTGCCGATAAGCTAGCGCCATACGAGCAGTACTTC,CSADKLAPYEQYF
.,14,TRBJ2-5,TRBV7-8,many,TGTGCCAGCAGCTTCGTGGGGGGAGGAGAGACCCAGTACTTC,CASSFVGGGETQYF
.,17,TRBJ2-2,TRBV15,.,TGTGCCACCAGCAGAGGAAAAGATCTGAAGTTCACCGGGGAGCTGTTTTTT,CATSRGKDLKFTGELFF
.,15,TRBJ1-6,TRBV12-3/TRBV12-4,many,TGTGCCAGCAGTTTTGGGGGAGGCTATAATTCACCCCTCCACTTT,CASSFGGGYNSPLHF
.,13,TRBJ1-2,TRBV28,many,TGTGCCAGCATCCAGGGTGCTAACTATGGCTACACCTTC,CASIQGANYGYTF
.,14,TRBJ2-7,TRBV6-1,.,TGTGCCAGCACCTCAGGGGGGGGGACGTACGAGCAGTACTTC,CASTSGGGTYEQYF
.,14,TRBJ1-5,TRBV6-1,.,TGTGCCGGCAGTGAACTCCGGGGGGATCAGCCCCAGCATTTT,CAGSELRGDQPQHF
.,15,TRBJ1-1,TRBV7-3,many,TGTGCCAGCAGCTTACGATCGGTGTTGAACACTGAAGCTTTCTTT,CASSLRSVLNTEAFF
TRBD1,14,TRBJ1-5,TRBV6-1,.,TGTGCCAGCGTCGGACAGGGGAGGAATCAGCCCCAGCATTTT,CASVGQGRNQPQHF
.,13,TRBJ1-1,TRBV3-1,.,TGTGCCAGCAGCCATGACCAGAACACTGAAGCTTTCTTT,CASSHDQNTEAFF
.,15,TRBJ1-2,TRBV7-9,.,TGTGCCAGCAGCTTAATAGGATCCGGCCACTATGGCTACACCTTC,CASSLIGSGHYGYTF
TRBD2,16,TRBJ2-7,TRBV9,.,TGTGCCAGCAGCCCCGATGCGGGAGCATTCTCGGGCGAGCAGTACTTC,CASSPDAGAFSGEQYF
TRBD1,13,TRBJ1-2,TRBV28,.,TGTGCCAGCAGAGGACAGGGACGGGAAGGCTACACCTTC,CASRGQGREGYTF
.,18,TRBJ2-7,TRBV7-8,.,TGTGCCAGCAGCTTAGGAGGGAGTGTCGGGGGCACCCGCTACGAGCAGTACTTC,CASSLGGSVGGTRYEQYF
TRBD1,13,TRBJ1-2,TRBV27,many,TGTGCCAGCAGTCGCCCTCAGGGGGAGGGCTACACCTTC,CASSRPQGEGYTF
TRBD1,14,TRBJ2-7,TRBV10-3,.,TGTGCCATCAGTCCGGGACAGGGAAGGTTCGAGCAGTACTTC,CAISPGQGRFEQYF
.,13,TRBJ2-7,TRBV7-2,many,TGTGCCAGCAGCCCTCCTATGACTTGGGAGCAGTACTTC,CASSPPMTWEQYF
.,16,TRBJ2-5,TRBV7-3,few,TGTGCCAGCAGCTTATCGTGGGCCGCCGGGCAAGAGACCCAGTACTTC,CASSLSWAAGQETQYF
.,13,TRBJ2-5,TRBV10-3,many,TGTGCCATCAGTGACCCAGCGTGGGAGACCCAGTACTTC,CAISDPAWETQYF
.,15,TRBJ1-2,TRBV4-2,few,TGTGCCAGCAGCCAAGAACAGGGAACTAACTATGGCTACACCTTC,CASSQEQGTNYGYTF
TRBD2,17,TRBJ2-7,TRBV4-2,.,TGTGCCAGCAGCCAAGATAGGGGACTAGCGGGAGGCTACGAGCAGTACTTC,CASSQDRGLAGGYEQYF
TRBD1,16,TRBJ2-7,TRBV29-1,many,TGCAGCGTTGAAGATTTGGACAGGGAGGACTCCTACGAGCAGTACTTC,CSVEDLDREDSYEQYF
.,17,TRBJ1-6,TRBV20-1,many,TGCAGTGCTAGATTCCCACCTGCACTCTCCTATAATTCACCCCTCCACTTT,CSARFPPALSYNSPLHF
.,14,TRBJ1-1,TRBV7-8,many,TGTGCCAGCAGCCTATCCCACCCGAACACTGAAGCTTTCTTT,CASSLSHPNTEAFF
.,16,TRBJ1-1,TRBV3-1,.,TGTGCCAGCAGCCAAGACGTCAGGGGAGGGATGGCTGAAGCTTTCTTT,CASSQDVRGGMAEAFF
.,18,TRBJ2-6,TRBV6-2/TRBV6-3,many,TGTGCCAGCAGTTACCGCCCGACAGGTTTCTCTGGGGCCAACGTCCTGACTTTC,CASSYRPTGFSGANVLTF
.,15,TRBJ1-1,TRBV15,.,TGTGCCACCAGCAGAGAATGGGAGGTTGGCACTGAAGCTTTCTTT,CATSREWEVGTEAFF
.,14,TRBJ1-2,TRBV12-3/TRBV12-4,many,TGTGCCAGCAGTTTAGGGACAGCTAGTTATGGCTACACCTTC,CASSLGTASYGYTF
.,13,TRBJ2-2,TRBV15,many,TGTGCCACCAGCAGAGTCGGGGGAGGGGAGCTGTTTTTT,CATSRVGGGELFF
TRBD2,18,TRBJ2-2,TRBV3-1,.,TGTGCCAGCAGACCCGGACTAGCGGGAGATCGTGGCACCGGGGAGCTGTTTTTT,CASRPGLAGDRGTGELFF
.,15,TRBJ1-5,TRBV11-2,.,TGTGCCAGCAGCTTAGGTCTGGGTAGCAATCAGCCCCAGCATTTT,CASSLGLGSNQPQHF
.,15,TRBJ2-5,TRBV6-2/TRBV6-3,many,TGTGCCAGCAGTTACAACAGGTTGGACCAAGAGACCCAGTACTTC,CASSYNRLDQETQYF
TRBD1,15,TRBJ1-5,TRBV28,.,TGTGCCAGCAGTTTTACAGGGGGCGCGAGCCAGCCCCAGCATTTT,CASSFTGGASQPQHF
TRBD1,14,TRBJ2-7,TRBV20-1,few,TGCAGTGCTGGGGAGACAGGGGGAGTCTACGAGCAGTACTTC,CSAGETGGVYEQYF
TRBD1,17,TRBJ2-7,TRBV10-1,many,TGCGCCAGCAGTGAGTCAAGGGGGCCCGAGAGCTCCTACGAGCAGTACTTC,CASSESRGPESSYEQYF
.,13,TRBJ1-1,TRBV11-3,many,TGTGCCAGCAGCTACCACCTCGGCACTGAAGCTTTCTTT,CASSYHLGTEAFF
.,15,TRBJ1-1,TRBV6-5,.,TGTGCCAGCAGTTTTATCCAGGGACCTCGCACTGAAGCTTTCTTT,CASSFIQGPRTEAFF
TRBD1,15,TRBJ1-2,TRBV11-2,.,TGTGCCAGCAGCTTACAGGGGGTAGCTAACTATGGCTACACCTTC,CASSLQGVANYGYTF
.,14,TRBJ1-2,TRBV7-9,many,TGTGCCAGCAGCTTAGGGACATCGAACTATGGCTACACCTTC,CASSLGTSNYGYTF
TRBD1,13,TRBJ1-6,TRBV7-2,many,TGTGCCAGCAGCTTGGGGACAGACTCACCCCTCCACTTT,CASSLGTDSPLHF
.,14,TRBJ2-7,TRBV11-2,many,TGTGCCAGCAGCTCCAGACGGATTAACTACGAGCAGTACTTC,CASSSRRINYEQYF
TRBD1,15,TRBJ2-7,TRBV11-2,.,TGTGCCAGCAGCTCACCCGGGACAGTGGACTACGAGCAGTACTTC,CASSSPGTVDYEQYF
.,14,TRBJ2-2,TRBV3-1,few,TGTGCCAGCAGCCAAGAGGGCGGGACCGGGGAGCTGTTTTTT,CASSQEGGTGELFF
.,14,TRBJ1-1,TRBV11-2,.,TGTGCCAGCAGCTTATGGTATACTGACACTGAAGCTTTCTTT,CASSLWYTDTEAFF
TRBD1,15,TRBJ1-1,TRBV6-5,.,TGTGCCAGCAGTTACGAATCTTACAGGGGAACTGAAGCTTTCTTT,CASSYESYRGTEAFF
.,16,TRBJ2-2,TRBV12-3/TRBV12-4,many,TGTGCCAGCAGTTTACGGGACAATGCGAACACCGGGGAGCTGTTTTTT,CASSLRDNANTGELFF
TRBD1,13,TRBJ1-5,TRBV5-1,many,TGCGCCAGCAGCCAGGGGGTGGGTCAGCCCCAGCATTTT,CASSQGVGQPQHF
.,12,TRBJ1-2,TRBV28,many,TGTGCCAGCACCAACAGGGTTTATGGCTACACCTTC,CASTNRVYGYTF